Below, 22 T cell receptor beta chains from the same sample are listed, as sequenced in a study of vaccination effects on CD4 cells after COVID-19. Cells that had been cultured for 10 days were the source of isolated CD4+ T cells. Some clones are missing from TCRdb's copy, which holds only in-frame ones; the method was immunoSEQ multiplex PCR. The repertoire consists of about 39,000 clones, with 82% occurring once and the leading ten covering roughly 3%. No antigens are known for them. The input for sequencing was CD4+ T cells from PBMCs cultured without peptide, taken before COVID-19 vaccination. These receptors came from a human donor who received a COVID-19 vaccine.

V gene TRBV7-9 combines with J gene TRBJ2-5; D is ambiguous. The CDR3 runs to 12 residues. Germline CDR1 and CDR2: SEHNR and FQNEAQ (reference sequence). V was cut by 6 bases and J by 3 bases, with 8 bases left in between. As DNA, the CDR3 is TGTGCCAGCAGGACTCAGGAAGAGACCCAGTACTTC. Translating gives CASRTQEETQYF.

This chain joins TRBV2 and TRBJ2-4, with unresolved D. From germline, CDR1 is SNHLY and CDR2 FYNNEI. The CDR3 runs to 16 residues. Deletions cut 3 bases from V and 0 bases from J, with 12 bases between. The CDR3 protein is CASSDAGRTAKNIQYF. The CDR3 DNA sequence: TGTGCCAGCAGTGATGCCGGACGGACAGCCAAAAACATTCAGTACTTC.

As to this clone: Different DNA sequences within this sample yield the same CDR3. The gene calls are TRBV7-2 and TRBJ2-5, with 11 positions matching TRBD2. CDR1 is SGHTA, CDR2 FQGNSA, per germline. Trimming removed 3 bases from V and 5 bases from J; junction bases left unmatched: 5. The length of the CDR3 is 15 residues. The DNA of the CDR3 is TGTGCCAGCAGCTTTAGCGGGGGGGCCGGGGAGACCCAGTACTTC. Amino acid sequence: CASSFSGGAGETQYF.

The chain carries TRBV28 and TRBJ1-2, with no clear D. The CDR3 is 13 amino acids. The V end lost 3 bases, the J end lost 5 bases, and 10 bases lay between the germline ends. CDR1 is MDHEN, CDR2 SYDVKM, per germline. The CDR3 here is CASSFNPQYGYTF. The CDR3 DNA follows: TGTGCCAGCAGTTTTAATCCCCAATATGGCTACACCTTC.

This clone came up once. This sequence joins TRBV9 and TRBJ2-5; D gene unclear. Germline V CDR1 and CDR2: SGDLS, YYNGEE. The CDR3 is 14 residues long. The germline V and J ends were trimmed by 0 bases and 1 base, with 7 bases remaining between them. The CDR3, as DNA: TGTGCCAGCAGCGTAGGGCAGCCCCAAGAGACCCAGTACTTC. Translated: CASSVGQPQETQYF.

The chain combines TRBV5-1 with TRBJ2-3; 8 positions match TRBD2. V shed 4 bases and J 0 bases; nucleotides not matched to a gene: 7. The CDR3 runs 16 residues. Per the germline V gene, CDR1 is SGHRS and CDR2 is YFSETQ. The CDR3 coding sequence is TGCGCCAGCAGCCCAAGATTAGCGGGGAGCACAGATACGCAGTATTTT. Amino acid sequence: CASSPRLAGSTDTQYF.

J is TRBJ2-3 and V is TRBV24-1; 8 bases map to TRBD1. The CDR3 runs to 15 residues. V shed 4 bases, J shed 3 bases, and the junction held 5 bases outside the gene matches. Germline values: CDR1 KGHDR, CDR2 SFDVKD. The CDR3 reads CATSDPRGRTDTQYF. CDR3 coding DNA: TGTGCCACCAGTGACCCCAGGGGGCGTACAGATACGCAGTATTTT.

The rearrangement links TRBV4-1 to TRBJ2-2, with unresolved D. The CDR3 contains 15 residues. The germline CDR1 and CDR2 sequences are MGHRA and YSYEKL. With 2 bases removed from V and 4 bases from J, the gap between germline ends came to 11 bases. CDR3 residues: CASSQPLVGTGELFF. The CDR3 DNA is TGCGCCAGCAGCCAACCCCTAGTCGGCACCGGGGAGCTGTTTTTT.

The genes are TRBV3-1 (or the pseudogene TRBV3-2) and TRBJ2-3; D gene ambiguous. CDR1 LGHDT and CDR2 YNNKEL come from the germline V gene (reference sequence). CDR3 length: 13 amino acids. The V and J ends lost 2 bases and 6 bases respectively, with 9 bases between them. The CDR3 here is CASSQSQVDTQYF. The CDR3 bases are TGTGCCAGCAGCCAATCTCAAGTGGATACGCAGTATTTT.

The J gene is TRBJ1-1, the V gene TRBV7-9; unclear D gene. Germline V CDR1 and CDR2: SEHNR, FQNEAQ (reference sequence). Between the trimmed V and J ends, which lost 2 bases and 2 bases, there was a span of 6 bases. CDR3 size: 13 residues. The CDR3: CASSLSANTEAFF. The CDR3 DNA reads TGTGCCAGCAGCTTATCGGCTAACACTGAAGCTTTCTTT.

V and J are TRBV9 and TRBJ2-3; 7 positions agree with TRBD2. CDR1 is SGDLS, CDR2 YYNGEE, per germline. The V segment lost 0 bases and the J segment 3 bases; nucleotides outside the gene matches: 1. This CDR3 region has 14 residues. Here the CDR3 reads CASSVGAGTDTQYF. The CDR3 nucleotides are TGTGCCAGCAGCGTAGGAGCGGGAACAGATACGCAGTATTTT. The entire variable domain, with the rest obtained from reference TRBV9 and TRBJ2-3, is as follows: DSGVTQTPKHLITATGQRVTLRCSPRSGDLSVYWYQQSLDQGLQFLIQYYNGEERAKGNILERFSAQQFPDLHSELNLSSLELGDSALYFCASSVGAGTDTQYFGPGTRLTVL.

The CDR3 protein is CASSPRSVAESYEQYV. The CDR3 bases are TGTGCCAGCTCACCACGAAGCGTCGCGGAGTCCTACGAGCAGTACGTC. V gene TRBV18 combines with J gene TRBJ2-7; no definite D call. Germline V lookup: CDR1 KGHSH, CDR2 LQKENI. CDR3 size: 16 residues. V was trimmed by 1 base and J by 1 base, leaving 14 bases between them.

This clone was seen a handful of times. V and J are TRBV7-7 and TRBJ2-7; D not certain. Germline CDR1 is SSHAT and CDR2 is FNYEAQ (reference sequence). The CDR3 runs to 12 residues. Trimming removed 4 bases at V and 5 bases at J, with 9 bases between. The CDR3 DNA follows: TGTGCCAGCAGCTCTTACCCCGACGAGCAGTACGTC. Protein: CASSSYPDEQYV.

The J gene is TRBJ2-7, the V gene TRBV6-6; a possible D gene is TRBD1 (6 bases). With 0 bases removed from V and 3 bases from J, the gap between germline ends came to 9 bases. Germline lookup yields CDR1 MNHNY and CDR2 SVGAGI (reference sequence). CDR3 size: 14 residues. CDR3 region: CASSYSKTGYEQYV. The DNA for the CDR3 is TGTGCCAGCAGTTACTCAAAGACAGGCTACGAGCAGTACGTC.

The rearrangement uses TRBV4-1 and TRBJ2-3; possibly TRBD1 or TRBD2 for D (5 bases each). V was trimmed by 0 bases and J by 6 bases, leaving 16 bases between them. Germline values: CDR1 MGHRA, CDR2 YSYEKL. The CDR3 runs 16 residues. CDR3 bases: TGCGCCAGCAGCCAAGATGTGAGGGGCGCATGGGATACGCAGTATTTT. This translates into CASSQDVRGAWDTQYF.

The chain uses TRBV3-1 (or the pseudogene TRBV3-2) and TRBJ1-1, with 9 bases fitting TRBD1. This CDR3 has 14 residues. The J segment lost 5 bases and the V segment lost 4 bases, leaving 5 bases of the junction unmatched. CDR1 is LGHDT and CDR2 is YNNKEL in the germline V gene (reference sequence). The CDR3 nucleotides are TGTGCCAGCAGCCCACAGGGGGCGGAGACTGAAGCTTTCTTT. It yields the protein CASSPQGAETEAFF.

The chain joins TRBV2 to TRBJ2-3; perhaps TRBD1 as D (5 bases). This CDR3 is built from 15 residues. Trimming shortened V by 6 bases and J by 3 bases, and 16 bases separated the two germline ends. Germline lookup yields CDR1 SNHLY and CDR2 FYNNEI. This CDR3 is CASRPTGIVTDTQYF. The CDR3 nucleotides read TGTGCCAGCAGACCCACAGGAATTGTAACAGATACGCAGTATTTT.

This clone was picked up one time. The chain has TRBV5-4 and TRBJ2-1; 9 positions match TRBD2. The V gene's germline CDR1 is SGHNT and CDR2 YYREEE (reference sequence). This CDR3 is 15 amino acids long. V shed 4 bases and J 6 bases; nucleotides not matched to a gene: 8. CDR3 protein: CASSAWRGGGNEQFF. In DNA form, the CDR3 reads TGTGCCAGCAGCGCGTGGCGGGGGGGCGGCAATGAGCAGTTCTTC. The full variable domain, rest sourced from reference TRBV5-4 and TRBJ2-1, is ETGVTQSPTHLIKTRGQQVTLRCSSQSGHNTVSWYQQALGQGPQFIFQYYREEENGRGNFPPRFSGLQFPNYSSELNVNALELDDSALYLCASSAWRGGGNEQFFGPGTRLTVL.

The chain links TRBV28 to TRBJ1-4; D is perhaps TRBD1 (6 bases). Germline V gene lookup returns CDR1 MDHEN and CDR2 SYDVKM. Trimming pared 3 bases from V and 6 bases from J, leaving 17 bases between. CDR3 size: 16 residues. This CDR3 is CASSFTFGRGDEKLFF. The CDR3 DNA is TGTGCCAGCAGTTTTACATTTGGAAGGGGGGATGAAAAACTGTTTTTT.

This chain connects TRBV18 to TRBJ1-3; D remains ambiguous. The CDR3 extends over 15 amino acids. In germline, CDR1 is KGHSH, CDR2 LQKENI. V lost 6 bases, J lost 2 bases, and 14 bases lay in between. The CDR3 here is CASSETTSTGNTIYF. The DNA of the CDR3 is TGTGCCAGCTCGGAGACCACCTCAACTGGAAACACCATATATTTT.

This chain's CDR3 is CSVSWSGGAGANVLTF. The CDR3 DNA reads as TGCAGCGTATCCTGGTCAGGGGGCGCTGGGGCCAACGTCCTGACTTTC. V usage is TRBV29-1 and J usage is TRBJ2-6; TRBD1 aligns across 8 bases. The junction had 9 bases not matched to a gene; V was cut back by 6 bases and J by 2 bases. The germline CDR1 and CDR2 sequences are SQVTM and ANQGSEA. The CDR3 covers 16 residues.

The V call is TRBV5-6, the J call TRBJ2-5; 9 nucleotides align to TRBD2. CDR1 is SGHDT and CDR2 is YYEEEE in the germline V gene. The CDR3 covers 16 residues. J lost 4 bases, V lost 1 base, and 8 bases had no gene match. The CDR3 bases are TGTGCCAGCAGCTTGTTTCGCGGGGGGGGGTCAGAGACCCAGTACTTC. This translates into CASSLFRGGGSETQYF.